These T cell receptor beta chains were read from a single sample in a study of identical twins. TCRdb re-derived calls from the 5' RACE reads in MiXCR, one entry per CDR3 protein. There are around 1.7 million distinct CDR3 sequences in the sample; about 31% occur only once, and more than 0.25% lies in the top ten. Sequencing input: cord blood. These receptors were collected from a newborn girl in good health. CDR3s include the opening cysteine and the closing phenylalanine or tryptophan. D genes are given only for firm matches. Size is omitted from some rows. Given values are once, few, many or a class for expanded clones.

d_gene: -; v_gene: TRBV7-2; abundance: few; j_gene: TRBJ1-6; CDR3aa: CASSLAAVYNSPLHF; CDR3nt: TGTGCCAGCAGCTTAGCGGCAGTCTATAATTCACCCCTCCACTTT
d_gene: TRBD2; v_gene: TRBV7-2; abundance: -; j_gene: TRBJ2-3; CDR3aa: CASSLLAGSRTLDTQYF; CDR3nt: TGTGCCAGCAGCTTACTAGCGGGGTCTCGTACGCTGGATACGCAGTATTTT
d_gene: TRBD2; v_gene: TRBV6-4; abundance: -; j_gene: TRBJ2-1; CDR3aa: CASSDSASGFSYNEQFF; CDR3nt: TGTGCCAGCAGTGACTCGGCTAGCGGGTTCTCCTACAATGAGCAGTTCTTC
d_gene: TRBD2; v_gene: TRBV5-1; abundance: -; j_gene: TRBJ2-3; CDR3aa: CASVAGGPTSTDTQYF; CDR3nt: TGCGCCAGCGTAGCGGGGGGGCCGACGAGCACAGATACGCAGTATTTT
d_gene: TRBD1; v_gene: TRBV3-1; abundance: many; j_gene: TRBJ2-7; CDR3aa: CASSQGDRAFYEQYF; CDR3nt: TGTGCCAGCAGCCAAGGGGACAGGGCATTCTACGAGCAGTACTTC
d_gene: -; v_gene: TRBV9; abundance: -; j_gene: TRBJ2-7; CDR3aa: CASSGGRRSYEQYF; CDR3nt: TGTGCCAGCAGCGGGGGACGCCGTTCCTACGAGCAGTACTTC
d_gene: -; v_gene: TRBV12-3/TRBV12-4; abundance: -; j_gene: TRBJ2-2; CDR3aa: CASSYRGVNTGELFF; CDR3nt: TGTGCCAGCAGTTATCGGGGCGTTAACACCGGGGAGCTGTTTTTT
d_gene: -; v_gene: TRBV7-8; abundance: few; j_gene: TRBJ2-3; CDR3aa: CASSSQGLGTDTQYF; CDR3nt: TGTGCCAGCAGCTCCCAGGGGCTTGGCACAGATACGCAGTATTTT
d_gene: -; v_gene: TRBV20-1; abundance: -; j_gene: TRBJ1-2; CDR3aa: CSARTRTATSTYGYTF; CDR3nt: TGCAGTGCTAGGACCCGGACCGCAACATCCACCTATGGCTACACCTTC
d_gene: -; v_gene: TRBV10-3; abundance: -; j_gene: TRBJ2-2; CDR3aa: CAAGNLVTGELFF; CDR3nt: TGTGCCGCCGGGAATTTGGTTACCGGGGAGCTGTTTTTT
d_gene: TRBD2; v_gene: TRBV4-2; abundance: -; j_gene: TRBJ2-7; CDR3aa: CASSQALAGGSYNEQYF; CDR3nt: TGTGCCAGCAGCCAAGCTTTAGCGGGAGGATCCTACAATGAGCAGTACTTC
d_gene: TRBD2; v_gene: TRBV6-2/TRBV6-3; abundance: once; j_gene: TRBJ2-7; CDR3aa: CASSYLAGGFYNEQYF; CDR3nt: TGTGCCAGCAGTTACCTAGCGGGGGGTTTCTACAATGAGCAGTACTTC
d_gene: -; v_gene: TRBV20-1; abundance: few; j_gene: TRBJ2-7; CDR3aa: CSASPYGSSNYEQYF; CDR3nt: TGCAGTGCTAGTCCGTACGGGAGTAGTAACTACGAGCAGTACTTC
d_gene: TRBD1; v_gene: TRBV2; abundance: many; j_gene: TRBJ2-1; CDR3aa: CASRNRDRTNNEQFF; CDR3nt: TGTGCCAGCAGGAACCGGGACAGGACCAACAATGAGCAGTTCTTC
d_gene: -; v_gene: TRBV28; abundance: -; j_gene: TRBJ2-7; CDR3aa: CASSQARDFHNGQYF; CDR3nt: TGTGCCAGCAGCCAGGCGCGGGACTTTCACAATGGGCAGTACTTC
d_gene: -; v_gene: TRBV20-1; abundance: -; j_gene: TRBJ2-5; CDR3aa: CSAPEYNEQYF; CDR3nt: TGCAGTGCTCCGGAGTACAATGAGCAGTACTTC
d_gene: -; v_gene: TRBV5-1; abundance: -; j_gene: TRBJ1-5; CDR3aa: CASSLTGPYSNQPQHF; CDR3nt: TGCGCCAGCAGCTTGACAGGGCCGTATAGCAATCAGCCCCAGCATTTT
d_gene: TRBD2; v_gene: TRBV20-1; abundance: few; j_gene: TRBJ2-7; CDR3aa: CSARLAGGPVYEQYF; CDR3nt: TGCAGTGCTAGACTAGCGGGAGGGCCAGTCTACGAGCAGTACTTC
d_gene: -; v_gene: TRBV12-3/TRBV12-4; abundance: few; j_gene: TRBJ1-6; CDR3aa: CASSFGVNAFALHF; CDR3nt: TGTGCCAGCAGTTTCGGGGTCAATGCGTTCGCCCTCCACTTT
d_gene: -; v_gene: TRBV29-1; abundance: many; j_gene: TRBJ1-2; CDR3aa: CSVAGAHGYTF; CDR3nt: TGCAGCGTTGCAGGGGCTCATGGCTACACCTTC
d_gene: -; v_gene: TRBV5-1; abundance: -; j_gene: TRBJ2-5; CDR3aa: CASSLEVPETQYF; CDR3nt: TGCGCCAGCAGCTTGGAGGTCCCAGAGACCCAGTACTTC
d_gene: -; v_gene: TRBV25-1; abundance: few; j_gene: TRBJ2-3; CDR3aa: CASSEIQGPDTQYF; CDR3nt: TGTGCCAGCAGTGAAATCCAGGGACCAGATACGCAGTATTTT
d_gene: -; v_gene: TRBV5-6; abundance: many; j_gene: TRBJ2-3; CDR3aa: CASRRGGRRTDTQYF; CDR3nt: TGTGCCAGCCGCCGGGGAGGTAGACGGACAGATACGCAGTATTTT
d_gene: -; v_gene: TRBV29-1; abundance: many; j_gene: TRBJ2-1; CDR3aa: CSVVGLLNEQFF; CDR3nt: TGCAGCGTTGTGGGACTCCTCAATGAGCAGTTCTTC